The 30 T cell receptor beta chains below come from one sample, sequenced in a study of T cells after yellow fever vaccination. TCRdb reprocessed the 5' RACE reads with MiXCR, giving one entry per CDR3 protein. The data show about 260,000 distinct CDR3 sequences, about 5.2% seen once. Source: CD4+ T cells sorted from PBMCs, taken on the day of the yellow fever booster vaccination. The source is a young man who received the YFV17D yellow fever vaccine.

Many counts were recorded for this clonotype. The chain has TRBV24-1 and TRBJ2-7, with D possibly being TRBD1 (6 bases). Germline lookup yields CDR1 KGHDR and CDR2 SFDVKD. The length of the CDR3 is 16 residues. V gave up 7 bases and J gave up 1 base, with 19 bases separating them. CDR3 sequence: CATRSPGQPPSYEQYF. The DNA for the CDR3 is TGTGCCACCAGAAGCCCCGGACAGCCTCCTTCCTACGAGCAGTACTTC.

As DNA, the CDR3 is TGTGCCAGCAGTTACTCGACTAGCGGGGGGATTTCCTACGAGCAGTACGTC. Protein product: CASSYSTSGGISYEQYV. The chain carries TRBV6-2 or TRBV6-3 and TRBJ2-7; 13 bases fit TRBD2. The CDR3 has 17 residues. The V gene's germline CDR1 is MNHEY and CDR2 SVGEGT. The ends lost 0 bases at V and 1 base at J; junction bases unmatched: 3.

The gene calls are TRBV6-5 and TRBJ2-5; D is uncertain. The CDR3 runs to 15 residues. Germline V gives CDR1 MNHEY, CDR2 SVGAGI. V shed 6 bases and J shed 5 bases, with 19 bases lying between them. The CDR3 sequence: CASSGPGTARETQYF. CDR3 DNA sequence: TGTGCCAGCAGCGGACCGGGCACCGCCCGGGAGACCCAGTACTTC.

There are many counts of this clonotype. The chain couples TRBV5-1 to TRBJ2-2, with 7 bases identical to TRBD1. The CDR3 length is 16 residues. Germline CDR1 and CDR2: SGHRS and YFSETQ. The V segment lost 5 bases and the J segment 5 bases; nucleotides outside the gene matches: 12. The CDR3 nucleotides read TGCGCCAGCAGACGTACCCTGCAGGGGGTTACCGGGGAGCTGTTTTTT. Translated: CASRRTLQGVTGELFF.

This clonotype came up a few times. The rearrangement links TRBV20-1 to TRBJ2-3, with D possibly TRBD2 on 6 matching bases. The V gene's germline CDR1 is DFQATT and CDR2 SNEGSKA (reference sequence). Deletions cut 2 bases from V and 0 bases from J, with 9 bases between. The CDR3 extends over 14 amino acids. CDR3 bases: TGCAGTGCTAGAAGTGGGGGGAGCACAGATACGCAGTATTTT. The encoded protein is CSARSGGSTDTQYF.

The chain is built from TRBV6-2 or TRBV6-3 and TRBJ2-2; 9 bases match TRBD1. V trimming: 8 bases; J trimming: 7 bases; junction bases outside the gene matches: 5. This CDR3 has 13 amino acids. Germline assignment: CDR1 MNHEY and CDR2 SVGEGT. CDR3 amino acids: CASGQGTDGELFF. DNA of the CDR3: TGTGCCAGCGGACAGGGGACGGACGGGGAGCTGTTTTTT.

The chain links TRBV19 to TRBJ2-5, with D possibly being TRBD1 (6 bases). Germline assignment: CDR1 LNHDA and CDR2 SQIVND (reference sequence). With 6 bases removed from V and 2 bases from J, the gap between germline ends came to 16 bases. CDR3 size: 15 residues. CDR3 residues: CASSMGTTYQETQYF. In DNA, the CDR3 is TGTGCCAGTAGCATGGGGACAACGTATCAAGAGACCCAGTACTTC.

This clonotype was counted ten times or more. This sequence joins TRBV5-4 and TRBJ2-3; D might be TRBD1 (5 bases). This CDR3 has 14 residues. Germline loops: CDR1 SGHNT, CDR2 YYREEE (reference sequence). V lost 1 base, J lost 7 bases, and 13 bases lay in between. The CDR3 DNA is TGTGCCAGCAGCTTGCCACAGGCTGGCAATACGCAGTATTTT. This codes for CASSLPQAGNTQYF.

The genes are TRBV6-5 and TRBJ1-1; D is possibly TRBD1 (5 bases). The ends were cut back, 8 bases at V and 2 bases at J, with 15 bases in the middle. Germline V lookup: CDR1 MNHEY, CDR2 SVGAGI. CDR3 length equals 14 residues. This chain's CDR3 is CASHPRDRNTEAFF. The DNA of the CDR3 is TGTGCCAGCCACCCCCGAGACAGAAACACTGAAGCTTTCTTT.

This chain joins TRBV2 and TRBJ1-1, with D tentatively TRBD1 (5 bases). The germline V gene encodes CDR1 SNHLY and CDR2 FYNNEI. The CDR3 runs to 15 residues. Trimming shortened V by 2 bases and J by 0 bases, and 10 bases separated the two germline ends. The CDR3 reads CASSELGEMNTEAFF. In DNA form, the CDR3 reads TGTGCCAGCAGTGAATTAGGGGAAATGAACACTGAAGCTTTCTTT.

Many counts were recorded for this clonotype. The chain is built from TRBV5-1 and TRBJ2-7; D possibly corresponds to TRBD2 (7 bases). CDR1 SGHRS and CDR2 YFSETQ come from the germline V gene. This CDR3 comprises 15 residues. Deletions cut 5 bases from V and 2 bases from J, with 17 bases between. The CDR3 reads CASRDPAGAPYEQYF. CDR3 bases: TGCGCCAGCAGAGATCCTGCGGGGGCCCCCTACGAGCAGTACTTC.

The V call is TRBV7-2, the J call TRBJ2-4, with D possibly being TRBD2 (6 bases). CDR1 is SGHTA and CDR2 is FQGNSA in the germline V gene. The CDR3 spans 15 residues. The germline V and J ends were trimmed by 7 bases and 2 bases, with 15 bases remaining between them. CDR3 residues: CASTPGVRTKNIQYF. The CDR3 DNA reads as TGTGCCAGCACTCCGGGGGTGCGGACCAAAAACATTCAGTACTTC.

The gene calls are TRBV15 and TRBJ1-2, with D perhaps TRBD1 (6 bases). The CDR3 spans 15 residues. CDR1 is LNHNV and CDR2 is YYDKDF in the germline V gene (reference sequence). Trimming shortened V by 0 bases and J by 8 bases, and 16 bases separated the two germline ends. The CDR3, as DNA: TGTGCCACCAGCAGAGATCAAGGGGGGGGCCGCGGCTACACCTTC. This encodes CATSRDQGGGRGYTF.

This clonotype showed up just a few times. The rearrangement uses TRBV7-2 and TRBJ1-3; D may be TRBD1 (6 bases). The CDR3 has 12 residues. Trimming cost V 5 bases and J 8 bases, with 10 bases left between them. Germline values: CDR1 SGHTA, CDR2 FQGNSA. CDR3 in amino acids: CASSTGFDTIYF. CDR3 nucleotide sequence: TGTGCCAGCAGCACAGGGTTCGACACCATATATTTT.

This clonotype was seen more than once but under ten times. This chain joins TRBV6-1 and TRBJ2-2; perhaps TRBD2 as D (6 bases). From germline, CDR1 is MNHNS and CDR2 SASEGT. The CDR3 spans 15 residues. V was clipped by 4 bases and J by 6 bases, with 15 bases between them. Written as DNA, the CDR3 is TGTGCCAGCAGTGTGCCCTTGAGGAGGGCCGGGGAGCTGTTTTTT. This translates into CASSVPLRRAGELFF.

The genes are TRBV6-2 or TRBV6-3 and TRBJ2-5, with unresolved D. This CDR3 is 13 amino acids long. The germline CDR1 and CDR2 sequences are MNHEY and SVGEGT. With 0 bases removed from V and 5 bases from J, the gap between germline ends came to 7 bases. This chain's CDR3 is CASSYSRQETQYF. The CDR3 bases are TGTGCCAGCAGTTACTCCAGGCAGGAGACCCAGTACTTC.

J is TRBJ2-6 and V is TRBV2, with a weak D call TRBD1 (5 bases). V lost 9 bases and J 3 bases, leaving 12 bases between the germline ends. The V gene's germline CDR1 is SNHLY and CDR2 FYNNEI. CDR3 length equals 14 residues. CDR3 sequence (DNA): TGTGCCAGGGACAAGGGGCGTGGGGCCAACGTCCTGACTTTC. The encoded protein is CARDKGRGANVLTF.

This clonotype was detected a few times. The gene calls are TRBV2 and TRBJ1-6; 7 bases fit TRBD1. This CDR3 has 13 amino acids. With V trimmed by 7 bases and J by 9 bases, 6 bases remained unmatched. CDR1 is SNHLY and CDR2 is FYNNEI in the germline V gene. CDR3 nucleotides: TGTGCCAGCAAGCGGGACAGAACTTCACCCCTCCACTTT. Protein product: CASKRDRTSPLHF.

This chain connects TRBV6-1 to TRBJ2-1, with no clear D. Between the trimmed V and J ends, which lost 5 bases and 5 bases, there was a span of 10 bases. Germline V gene sequence: CDR1 MNHNS, CDR2 SASEGT. The CDR3 runs 13 residues. The CDR3 protein is CASSPQPHNEQFF. CDR3 bases: TGTGCCAGCAGTCCCCAACCTCACAATGAGCAGTTCTTC.

In its sample, this clonotype was seen many times. This chain joins TRBV6-5 and TRBJ1-1; a weak D match, TRBD1 (6 bases). The CDR3 spans 14 residues. With 7 bases removed from V and 1 base from J, the gap between germline ends came to 13 bases. In germline, CDR1 is MNHEY, CDR2 SVGAGI. CDR3 DNA sequence: TGTGCCAGCAACAGGGCAGGCGAGAACACTGAAGCTTTCTTT. It translates to CASNRAGENTEAFF.

V gene TRBV29-1 combines with J gene TRBJ2-5, with D uncertain. The V gene's germline CDR1 is SQVTM and CDR2 ANQGSEA. Trimming stripped 0 bases from V and 2 bases from J, with 10 bases between. This CDR3 is 14 amino acids long. The DNA of the CDR3 is TGCAGCGTTGAAGAGGGAACACAGCAAGAGACCCAGTACTTC. Translating it yields CSVEEGTQQETQYF.

The chain employs TRBV20-1 and TRBJ1-1; D possibly corresponds to TRBD1 (5 bases). CDR1 and CDR2 (germline): DFQATT, SNEGSKA (reference sequence). The CDR3 has 14 residues. V was pared by 0 bases and J by 11 bases, with 19 bases between. The CDR3 spells CSARDSGQGTGAFF. The CDR3 region has the DNA TGCAGTGCTAGAGATTCAGGGCAGGGAACGGGGGCTTTCTTT.

Many counts were recorded for this clonotype. The chain recombines TRBV4-3 with TRBJ2-7; 7 bases are shared with TRBD1. After removal of 0 bases from V and 2 bases from J, the junction contained 7 bases not matched to a gene. The germline gives CDR1 LGHNA, CDR2 YSLEER. There are 16 residues in the CDR3. In DNA, the CDR3 is TGCGCCAGCAGCCAAGATCCAAGGGGGCTACCCTACGAGCAGTACTTC. Its translation is CASSQDPRGLPYEQYF.

The chain joins TRBV12-3 or TRBV12-4 to TRBJ1-4, with TRBD1 as a possible D gene (6 bases). V was trimmed by 5 bases and J by 0 bases, leaving 16 bases between them. The CDR3 spans 17 residues. CDR3 sequence (DNA): TGTGCCAGCAGTAGGCTAGTGGGGGGCGCAACTAATGAAAAACTGTTTTTT. Translated, it gives CASSRLVGGATNEKLFF.

Ten or more counts support this clonotype. At one of its ends the junction is not consistent with the germline gene, which may arise from a read error. The chain links TRBV25-1 to TRBJ2-1, with 7 bases matching TRBD1. This CDR3 region has 14 residues. Germline V gene lookup returns CDR1 MGHDK and CDR2 SYGVNS. In DNA, the CDR3 is TGTGCCAGCAGGGAGACAGGGTTTCCGGATGAGCAGTTTTTC. This translates into CASRETGFPDEQFF.

This clonotype came up a few times. The rearrangement uses TRBV7-2 and TRBJ2-7, with a weak D call TRBD2 (6 bases). The germline V gene encodes CDR1 SGHTA and CDR2 FQGNSA. CDR3 length: 13 residues. V was pared by 5 bases and J by 4 bases, with 12 bases between. The CDR3 loop is CASSARTKYEQYF. The CDR3 DNA reads as TGTGCCAGCAGCGCCAGGACTAAGTACGAGCAGTACTTC.

The V and J genes are TRBV9 and TRBJ1-1, with TRBD1 matching 8 bases. The junction had 8 bases not matched to a gene; V was cut back by 4 bases and J by 3 bases. Germline loops: CDR1 SGDLS, CDR2 YYNGEE. The CDR3 is 15 amino acids. CDR3 DNA sequence: TGTGCCAGCAGCCCCGACAGGGGTTGGGACACTGAAGCTTTCTTT. Protein product: CASSPDRGWDTEAFF.

This clonotype was recorded at least ten times. The chain uses TRBV7-2 and TRBJ2-3; the match to TRBD2 covers 8 bases. Germline loops: CDR1 SGHTA, CDR2 FQGNSA. This CDR3 is 18 amino acids long. The junction had 13 bases not matched to a gene; V was cut back by 5 bases and J by 0 bases. In nucleotides, the CDR3 is TGTGCCAGCAGCCTAGGGACTAGGGGTTCCGGTAGCACAGATACGCAGTATTTT. It codes for CASSLGTRGSGSTDTQYF.

This chain joins TRBV20-1 and TRBJ2-3; tentatively, D is TRBD1 or TRBD2 (6 bases each). The CDR3 extends over 14 amino acids. Germline V CDR1 and CDR2: DFQATT, SNEGSKA (reference sequence). V was pared by 0 bases and J by 2 bases, with 9 bases between. The CDR3 is CSARDGGLTDTQYF. CDR3 nucleotide sequence: TGCAGTGCTAGAGACGGGGGCCTCACAGATACGCAGTATTTT.

This clonotype has a handful of counts. This chain connects TRBV20-1 to TRBJ2-7, with TRBD1 as a possible D gene (5 bases). Germline V gene lookup returns CDR1 DFQATT and CDR2 SNEGSKA (reference sequence). This CDR3 is 14 amino acids long. Trimming shortened V by 0 bases and J by 5 bases, and 14 bases separated the two germline ends. The CDR3 region is CSARDPLTEDEQYF. The CDR3 DNA reads TGCAGTGCTAGAGATCCGCTGACAGAGGACGAGCAGTACTTC.